This TCR beta chain came from a study of beta chain features in type 1 diabetes. Germline-derived CDR1 and CDR2 are SEHNR and FQNEAQ (reference sequence). The CDR3 extends over 14 amino acids. V lost 4 bases and J 2 bases, leaving 8 bases between the germline ends. cDNA synthesis used the whole RNA isolate, giving expressed TCRB sequences. Using immunoSEQ multiplex PCR, the repertoire was profiled, and TCRdb retains in-frame clones only, with some absent. The sample consists of almost 350,000 clones, 8% of them appearing once. Material: central memory CD4+ T cells from blood. The chain uses TRBV7-9 and TRBJ2-2; D unresolved. The source is a woman younger than 35 in good health. The CDR3 is CASSSPINTGELFF. Written as DNA, the CDR3 is TGTGCCAGCAGCTCACCGATTAACACCGGGGAGCTGTTTTTT.